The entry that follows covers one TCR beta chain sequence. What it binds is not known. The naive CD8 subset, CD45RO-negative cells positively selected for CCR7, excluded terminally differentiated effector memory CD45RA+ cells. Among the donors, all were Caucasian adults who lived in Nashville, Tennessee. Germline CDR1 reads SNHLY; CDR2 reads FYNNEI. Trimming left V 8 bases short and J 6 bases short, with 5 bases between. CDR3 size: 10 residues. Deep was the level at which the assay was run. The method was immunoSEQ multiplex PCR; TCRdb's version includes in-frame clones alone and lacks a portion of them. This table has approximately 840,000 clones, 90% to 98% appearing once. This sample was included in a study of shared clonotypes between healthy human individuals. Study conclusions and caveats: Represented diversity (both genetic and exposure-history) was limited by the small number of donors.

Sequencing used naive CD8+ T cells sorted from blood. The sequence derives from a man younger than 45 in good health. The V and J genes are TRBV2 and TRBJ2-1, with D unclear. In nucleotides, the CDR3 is TGTGCCAGCTTTGGCAATGAGCAGTTCTTC. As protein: CASFGNEQFF.